Listed here are 20 T cell receptor beta chains from one sample, sequenced in a study of cytomegalovirus exposure and HLA in healthy donors. The study ran its PCR with 60 Vbeta and 13 Jbeta primers. Profiled with immunoSEQ multiplex PCR; TCRdb holds only in-frame clones, not every one. The table shows over 70,000 clones, with around two thirds occurring only once. Sequenced material: PBMCs. These receptors all stem from a woman in her 50s in good health and CMV-seropositive.

The V gene is TRBV6-5, the J gene TRBJ1-1, with 7 bases aligning to TRBD1. There are 14 residues in the CDR3. The germline CDR1 and CDR2 sequences are MNHEY and SVGAGI. The trim removed 4 bases at V and 3 bases at J, leaving 5 bases unmatched. The chain's CDR3 is CASSSTQGDTEAFF. CDR3 bases: TGTGCCAGCAGTTCAACCCAGGGGGACACTGAAGCTTTCTTT.

The chain employs TRBV5-8 and TRBJ2-7; D is uncertain. The CDR3 is 13 amino acids. The V and J ends lost 7 bases and 4 bases respectively, with 15 bases between them. The germline gives CDR1 SGHTS, CDR2 YDEGEE. CDR3 DNA: TGTGCCAGCCCCCGGTCCTTGCGATACGAGCAGTACTTC. The encoded protein is CASPRSLRYEQYF.

The chain couples TRBV7-9 to TRBJ1-5, with D unclear. The CDR3 totals 16 residues. Deletions cut 3 bases from V and 0 bases from J, with 12 bases between. Germline V gene lookup returns CDR1 SEHNR and CDR2 FQNEAQ (reference sequence). CDR3 sequence: CASSFTDAYSNQPQHF. The CDR3 bases are TGTGCCAGCAGCTTTACAGACGCTTATAGCAATCAGCCCCAGCATTTT.

The V call is TRBV7-8, the J call TRBJ1-2, with 7 bases fitting TRBD1. J gave up 5 bases and V 5 bases, and 20 bases lay outside the gene matches. CDR3 length equals 18 residues. Germline CDR1 and CDR2: SGHVS and FQNEAQ. CDR3 loop: CASSPRGSVRQGVYGYTF. The CDR3 bases are TGTGCCAGCAGCCCCCGAGGAAGTGTGAGACAGGGCGTGTATGGCTACACCTTC.

V is TRBV5-4 and J is TRBJ2-1; D unclear. The V end was cut by 1 base, the J end by 6 bases, with 5 bases between. The CDR3 covers 12 residues. Looked up from germline, CDR1 is SGHNT and CDR2 is YYREEE (reference sequence). For the CDR3, the DNA is TGTGCCAGCAGCTTGCCTGTCAATGAGCAGTTCTTC. Encoded protein: CASSLPVNEQFF.

In the case of this clone: The junction departs from the called germline gene at one end, perhaps through a read error. This chain links TRBV25-1 with TRBJ2-7; TRBD2 might be the D (5 bases). From germline, CDR1 is MGHDK and CDR2 SYGVNS. The CDR3 runs 12 residues. CDR3 nucleotides: TGTGCCAGCAGTGCGGACTCCCACGAGCAGTACTTC. This translates into CASSADSHEQYF.

This CDR3 reads CASSRDSTDTQYF. The DNA of the CDR3 is TGCGCCAGCAGTCGGGACTCGACAGATACGCAGTATTTT. The genes are TRBV5-1 and TRBJ2-3; tentative D call: TRBD2 (6 bases). Between the trimmed V and J ends, which lost 5 bases and 3 bases, there was a span of 10 bases. Looked up from germline, CDR1 is SGHRS and CDR2 is YFSETQ. The CDR3 sequence is 13 residues long.

The chain links TRBV5-4 to TRBJ2-3; 12 bases map to TRBD2. Germline V CDR1 and CDR2: SGHNT, YYREEE (reference sequence). CDR3 size: 16 residues. V lost 4 bases and J lost 2; bases outside the gene matches: 5. CDR3 sequence reads: CASSPRTSGVTDTQYF. Here the CDR3 DNA reads TGTGCCAGCAGCCCCCGGACTAGCGGGGTCACAGATACGCAGTATTTT.

The V gene is TRBV7-2, the J gene TRBJ1-6; 8 bases are a match to TRBD1. The length of the CDR3 is 14 residues. Germline V gives CDR1 SGHTA, CDR2 FQGNSA. The ends lost 2 bases at V and 7 bases at J; junction bases unmatched: 1. The CDR3 spells CASSLPGGNSPLHF. The CDR3 DNA reads as TGTGCCAGCAGCTTACCAGGGGGCAATTCACCCCTCCACTTT.

The V gene is TRBV4-3, the J gene TRBJ1-2; possibly TRBD1 for D (6 bases). Germline V CDR1 and CDR2: LGHNA, YSLEER. With 0 bases removed from V and 5 bases from J, the gap between germline ends came to 13 bases. The CDR3 has 15 amino acids. Here the CDR3 DNA reads TGCGCCAGCAGCCAAGATTTGACAGGCTCGTATGGCTACACCTTC. Protein product: CASSQDLTGSYGYTF.

The chain uses TRBV5-4 and TRBJ2-1, with 9 bases matching TRBD2. The CDR3 extends over 15 amino acids. V lost 4 bases, J lost 7 bases, and 9 bases stayed unmatched. The germline V gene has CDR1 SGHNT and CDR2 YYREEE (reference sequence). CDR3 DNA: TGTGCCAGCAGCCCAACGCGGGAGGGCCGTAATGAGCAGTTCTTC. This encodes CASSPTREGRNEQFF.

The V gene is TRBV19, the J gene TRBJ1-1; perhaps TRBD1 as D (5 bases). The CDR3 covers 14 residues. V was trimmed by 6 bases and J by 9 bases, leaving 20 bases between them. Looked up from germline, CDR1 is LNHDA and CDR2 is SQIVND (reference sequence). This CDR3 reads CASRAYRDLEKAFF. In DNA form, the CDR3 reads TGTGCCAGTAGGGCCTACCGGGACTTGGAGAAAGCTTTCTTT.

The chain combines TRBV9 with TRBJ1-4; tentative D call: TRBD1 (5 bases). This CDR3 has 14 residues. Between the trimmed V and J ends, which lost 3 bases and 3 bases, there was a span of 9 bases. CDR1 and CDR2 (germline): SGDLS, YYNGEE. The CDR3 bases are TGTGCCAGCAGCGAACCGGGGGCTAATGAAAAACTGTTTTTT. Residues: CASSEPGANEKLFF.

The V call is TRBV15, the J call TRBJ1-5; 8 positions agree with TRBD1. The CDR3 is 14 amino acids. V dropped 5 bases and J dropped 8; count of bases not matched to a gene: 8. The V gene's germline CDR1 is LNHNV and CDR2 YYDKDF (reference sequence). In nucleotides, the CDR3 is TGTGCCACCAGCGGAAATACAGGGGGTAAGCCCCAGCATTTT. This gives the protein CATSGNTGGKPQHF.

V usage is TRBV18 and J usage is TRBJ1-2; no clear D gene. V shed 3 bases and J shed 4 bases, with 15 bases lying between them. The V gene's germline CDR1 is KGHSH and CDR2 LQKENI. The CDR3 covers 15 residues. The CDR3 here is CASSPVSSEGYGYTF. The CDR3, as DNA: TGTGCCAGCTCACCTGTGTCTTCAGAGGGCTATGGCTACACCTTC.

J is TRBJ2-2 and V is TRBV5-6; D may be TRBD1 (6 bases). The CDR3 length is 15 residues. CDR1 SGHDT and CDR2 YYEEEE come from the germline V gene. The V and J ends lost 4 bases and 5 bases respectively, with 15 bases between them. CDR3 in amino acids: CASSPRGKWTGELFF. DNA of the CDR3: TGTGCCAGCAGCCCGAGGGGGAAATGGACCGGGGAGCTGTTTTTT.

V gene TRBV4-3 combines with J gene TRBJ1-5; 7 bases are a match to TRBD1. CDR3 length: 16 residues. J lost 3 bases, V lost 0 bases, and 5 bases had no gene match. Germline CDR1 LGHNA, CDR2 YSLEER. CDR3: CASSQDWGQPNQPQHF. CDR3 coding DNA: TGCGCCAGCAGCCAAGATTGGGGACAGCCCAATCAGCCCCAGCATTTT.

The rearrangement joins TRBV9 to TRBJ2-1; D possibly corresponds to TRBD2 (5 bases). Germline loops: CDR1 SGDLS, CDR2 YYNGEE. The V and J ends lost 0 bases and 6 bases respectively, with 13 bases between them. The CDR3 consists of 15 residues. The CDR3 nucleotides are TGTGCCAGCAGCGTAGCTCAAGTGGGAGTCAATGAGCAGTTCTTC. It specifies CASSVAQVGVNEQFF.

The sample holds a few counts of this clone. This chain connects TRBV5-1 to TRBJ1-2; D is unresolved. The CDR3 consists of 13 residues. Germline CDR1 SGHRS, CDR2 YFSETQ. The germline V and J ends were trimmed by 10 bases and 2 bases, with 15 bases remaining between them. The CDR3 DNA is TGCGCCTCATCGGAGGACGGAAACTATGGCTACACCTTC. Translating gives CASSEDGNYGYTF.

This chain uses TRBV7-8 with TRBJ1-2; D remains ambiguous. Germline assignment: CDR1 SGHVS and CDR2 FQNEAQ. V dropped 6 bases and J dropped 4 bases, with 18 bases sitting between them. The CDR3 is made up of 15 amino acids. As DNA, the CDR3 is TGTGCCAGCAGTCATACTAGCGGCAGAGGCTATGGCTACACCTTC. Its protein is CASSHTSGRGYGYTF.